Sequencing of this T cell receptor (beta chain) was carried out in a study of T cells in Graves' hyperthyroidism and ophthalmopathy. This CDR3 has 16 amino acids. From germline, CDR1 is SGHAT and CDR2 FQNNGV. The V segment lost 5 bases and the J segment 9 bases; nucleotides outside the gene matches: 12. The CDR3 regions of TCR beta were amplified from RNA transcripts. The TCR CDR3 was amplified in a first-round RT-PCR using the HTBI primer set. TCRdb itself ran the multiplex PCR reads through MiXCR, one entry per CDR3 protein. The data show fewer than 400,000 distinct CDR3 sequences, about an eighth seen once.

Sequencing used blood. V and J are TRBV11-2 and TRBJ1-6, with 8 nucleotides matching TRBD1. The TCR originated in a man between 50 and 59 years old with Graves' ophthalmopathy. The CDR3 reads CASSVAPDRASSPLHF. The CDR3 DNA reads TGTGCCAGCAGCGTGGCCCCGGACAGGGCAAGTTCACCCCTCCACTTT.